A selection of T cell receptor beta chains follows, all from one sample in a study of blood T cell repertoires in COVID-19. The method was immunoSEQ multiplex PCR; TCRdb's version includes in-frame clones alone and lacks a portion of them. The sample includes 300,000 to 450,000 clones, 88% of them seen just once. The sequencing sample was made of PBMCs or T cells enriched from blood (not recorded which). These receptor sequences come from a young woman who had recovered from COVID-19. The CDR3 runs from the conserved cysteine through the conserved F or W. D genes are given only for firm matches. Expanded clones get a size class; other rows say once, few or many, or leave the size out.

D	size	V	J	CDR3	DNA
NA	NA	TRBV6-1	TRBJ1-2	CASSERGRNTLYGYTF	TGTGCCAGCAGTGAAAGGGGCAGAAATACGCTATATGGCTACACCTTC
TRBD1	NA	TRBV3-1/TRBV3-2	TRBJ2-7	CASSRSSGQGTIYEQYF	TGTGCCAGCAGCCGCTCCTCCGGACAGGGGACAATCTACGAGCAGTACTTC
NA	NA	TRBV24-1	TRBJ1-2	CATSDIAGDGYGYTF	TGTGCCACCAGTGATATCGCAGGGGATGGCTATGGCTACACCTTC
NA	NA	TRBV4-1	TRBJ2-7	CASSQLQGIYEQYF	TGCGCCAGCAGCCAACTTCAGGGTATCTACGAGCAGTACTTC
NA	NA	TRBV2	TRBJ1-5	CASSETFMGNQPQHF	TGTGCCAGCAGTGAGACATTCATGGGCAATCAGCCCCAGCATTTT
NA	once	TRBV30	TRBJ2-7	CACDTSSYEQYF	TGTGCCTGCGACACTAGCTCCTACGAGCAGTACTTC
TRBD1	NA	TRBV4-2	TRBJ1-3	CASGRDRGQGNTIYF	TGTGCCAGCGGCCGGGACAGGGGGCAAGGAAACACCATATATTTT
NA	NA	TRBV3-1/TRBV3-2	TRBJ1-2	CASSHDSNYGYTF	TGTGCCAGCAGCCATGACTCTAACTATGGCTACACCTTC
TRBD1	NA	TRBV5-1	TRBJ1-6	CASSWAGGGDNSPLHF	TGCGCCAGCAGCTGGGCAGGGGGTGGGGATAATTCACCCCTCCACTTT
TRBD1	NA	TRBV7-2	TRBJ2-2	CASSSRTGAAGGELFF	TGTGCCAGCAGCTCCCGCACAGGGGCTGCAGGCGGGGAGCTGTTTTTT
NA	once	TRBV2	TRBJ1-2	CGVSRGPTARLGYTF	TGTGGGGTATCTCGCGGGCCCACGGCCAGATTGGGCTACACCTTC
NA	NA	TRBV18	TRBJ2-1	CASSASRERQFF	TGTGCCAGCTCAGCGAGCCGGGAACGGCAGTTCTTC
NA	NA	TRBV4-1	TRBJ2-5	CASSQGQGGETQYF	TGCGCCAGCAGCCAAGGACAGGGAGGAGAGACCCAGTACTTC
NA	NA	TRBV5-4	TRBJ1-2	CASSLAGGGGAVNGYTF	TGTGCCAGCAGCTTGGCCGGCGGGGGGGGCGCCGTAAATGGCTACACCTTC
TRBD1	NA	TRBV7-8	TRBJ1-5	CASSSLTGGSNQPQHF	TGTGCCAGCAGCTCCTTAACAGGGGGTAGCAATCAGCCCCAGCATTTT
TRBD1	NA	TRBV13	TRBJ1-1	CASSVDRGENTEAFF	TGTGCCAGCAGCGTAGACAGGGGGGAGAACACTGAAGCTTTCTTT
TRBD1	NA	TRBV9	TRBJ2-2	CASSVGTGGHTGELFF	TGTGCCAGCAGCGTAGGTACAGGGGGTCACACCGGGGAGCTGTTTTTT
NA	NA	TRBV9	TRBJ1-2	CASSPSGWGNYGYTF	TGTGCCAGCAGCCCGAGTGGGTGGGGCAACTATGGCTACACCTTC
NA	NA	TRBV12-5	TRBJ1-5	CASGLVREGPNQPQHF	TGTGCTAGTGGTTTGGTACGGGAGGGTCCCAATCAGCCCCAGCATTTT
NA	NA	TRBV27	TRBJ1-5	CASSPRQVWGQPQHF	TGTGCCAGCAGTCCCCGACAGGTGTGGGGTCAGCCCCAGCATTTT
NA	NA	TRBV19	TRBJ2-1	CASSNYWGLVNEQFF	TGTGCCAGTAGTAACTATTGGGGACTTGTGAATGAGCAGTTCTTC
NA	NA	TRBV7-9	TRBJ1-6	CASSPKAEEGSPLHF	TGTGCCAGCAGCCCAAAGGCAGAGGAGGGGTCACCCCTCCACTTT
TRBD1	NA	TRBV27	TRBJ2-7	CASSPPLPDRGSSYEQYF	TGTGCCAGCAGTCCACCGCTTCCAGACAGGGGCTCCTCCTACGAGCAGTACTTC
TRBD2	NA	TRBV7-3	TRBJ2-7	CASSPPGGDEQYF	TGTGCCAGCAGCCCCCCGGGGGGAGACGAGCAGTACTTC
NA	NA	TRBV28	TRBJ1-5	CASSVTVLSNQPQHF	TGTGCCAGCAGTGTGACAGTCCTTAGCAATCAGCCCCAGCATTTT
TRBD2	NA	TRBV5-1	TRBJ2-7	CASSSGTDSYEQYF	TGCGCCAGCAGCAGCGGGACGGACTCCTACGAGCAGTACTTC
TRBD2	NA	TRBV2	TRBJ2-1	CASSGTSSYNEQFF	TGTGCCAGCAGCGGGACTAGCTCCTACAATGAGCAGTTCTTC
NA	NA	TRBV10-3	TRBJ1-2	CAINRDPSHQFSF	TGTGCCATCAACAGGGACCCAAGCCACCAGTTTAGCTTC
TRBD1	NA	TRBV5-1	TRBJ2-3	CASSSQTGTGPTDTQYF	TGCGCCAGCAGCTCGCAAACGGGGACAGGACCCACAGATACGCAGTATTTT
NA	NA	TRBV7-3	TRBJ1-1	CASSLGPEITEAFF	TGTGCCAGCAGCTTAGGGCCCGAGATCACTGAAGCTTTCTTT
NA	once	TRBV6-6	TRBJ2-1	CASSPVAVEQFF	TGTGCCAGCAGTCCCGTGGCGGTGGAGCAGTTCTTC
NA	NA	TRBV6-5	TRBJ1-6	CASSYWGGSYNSPLHF	TGTGCCAGCAGTTACTGGGGGGGCTCCTATAATTCACCCCTCCACTTT
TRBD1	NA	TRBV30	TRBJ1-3	CAWSGTGAGNTIYF	TGTGCCTGGAGCGGGACAGGCGCTGGAAACACCATATATTTT
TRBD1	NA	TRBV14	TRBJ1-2	CASSGPGTDGYTF	TGTGCCAGCAGCGGCCCCGGGACAGATGGCTACACCTTC
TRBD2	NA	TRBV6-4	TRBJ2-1	CASSEGTAGGLNEQFF	TGTGCCAGCAGTGAAGGTACAGCGGGGGGTCTCAATGAGCAGTTCTTC
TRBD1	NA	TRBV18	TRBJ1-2	CASSPAPGQGAYGYTF	TGTGCCAGCTCACCGGCACCGGGACAGGGCGCCTATGGCTACACCTTC
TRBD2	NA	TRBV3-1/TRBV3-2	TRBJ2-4	CASSRGLAGYIQYF	TGTGCCAGCAGTCGGGGACTAGCGGGGTACATTCAGTACTTC
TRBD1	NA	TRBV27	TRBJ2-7	CASSSGQAYSYEQYF	TGTGCCAGCAGTTCCGGACAGGCCTACTCCTACGAGCAGTACTTC
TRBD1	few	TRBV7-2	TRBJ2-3	CASSLEGRGLDTQYF	TGTGCCAGCAGCTTAGAAGGCAGGGGGTTAGATACGCAGTATTTT
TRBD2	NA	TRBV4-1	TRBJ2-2	CASSQDIGGGLRPGELFF	TGCGCCAGCAGCCAAGATATCGGGGGGGGGCTCAGGCCCGGGGAGCTGTTTTTT
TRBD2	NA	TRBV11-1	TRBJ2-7	CASSLAGRGGPAYEQYF	TGTGCCAGCAGCTTAGCGGGACGCGGGGGGCCCGCCTACGAGCAGTACTTC
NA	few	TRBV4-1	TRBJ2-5	CASSPAGNEETQYF	TGCGCCAGCAGCCCCGCAGGGAACGAAGAGACCCAGTACTTC
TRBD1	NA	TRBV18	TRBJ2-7	CASSGTGAFSYEQYF	TGTGCCAGCTCAGGGACAGGCGCCTTCTCCTACGAGCAGTACTTC
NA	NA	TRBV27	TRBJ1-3	CASSLSLGNTIYF	TGTGCCAGCAGTTTAAGCCTGGGAAACACCATATATTTT
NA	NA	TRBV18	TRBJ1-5	CASSPSGTFLTPAAYYQPQHF	TGTGCCAGCTCACCCTCCGGGACATTTCTTACCCCCGCGGCTTATTATCAGCCCCAGCATTTT
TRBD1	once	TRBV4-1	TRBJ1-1	CASVRGRGETEAFF	TGCGCCAGCGTCAGGGGCAGGGGGGAAACTGAAGCTTTCTTT
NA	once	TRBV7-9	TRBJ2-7	CASSPRQPTEQYF	TGTGCCAGCAGCCCGCGGCAACCAACCGAGCAGTACTTC
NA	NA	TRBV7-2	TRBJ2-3	CASSLTRPNTDTQYF	TGTGCCAGCAGCCTCACTAGACCGAACACAGATACGCAGTATTTT
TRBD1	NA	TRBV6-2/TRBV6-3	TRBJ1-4	CASSRGQGAKLFF	TGTGCCAGCAGCCGCGGTCAGGGGGCAAAACTGTTTTTT
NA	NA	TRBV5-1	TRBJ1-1	CASSPAGSNTEAFF	TGCGCCAGCAGCCCCGCAGGGTCGAACACTGAAGCTTTCTTT
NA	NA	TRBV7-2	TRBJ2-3	CASNRRLSTDTQYF	TGTGCCAGCAATCGGAGACTGAGCACAGATACGCAGTATTTT